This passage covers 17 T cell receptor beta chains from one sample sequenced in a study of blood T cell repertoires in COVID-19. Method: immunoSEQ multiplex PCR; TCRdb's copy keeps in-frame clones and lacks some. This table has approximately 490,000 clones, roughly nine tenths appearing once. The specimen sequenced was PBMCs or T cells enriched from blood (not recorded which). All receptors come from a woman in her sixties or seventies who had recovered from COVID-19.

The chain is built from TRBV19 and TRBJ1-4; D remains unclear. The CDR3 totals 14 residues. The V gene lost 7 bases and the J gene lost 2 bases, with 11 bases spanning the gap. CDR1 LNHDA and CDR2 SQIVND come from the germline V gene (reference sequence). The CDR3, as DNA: TGTGCCAGTACGCAAGGAGACACTAATGAAAAACTGTTTTTT. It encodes CASTQGDTNEKLFF.

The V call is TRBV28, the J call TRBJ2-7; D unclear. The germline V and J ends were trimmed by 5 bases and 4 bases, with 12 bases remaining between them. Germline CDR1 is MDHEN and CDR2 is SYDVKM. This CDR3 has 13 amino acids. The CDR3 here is CASSATWRYEQYV. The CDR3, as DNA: TGTGCCAGCAGTGCTACTTGGAGATACGAGCAGTACGTC.

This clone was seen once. The CDR3 coding sequence is TGTGCCAGCAGTGAAGCTTCGCAGGGGGCGCAAAACACCGGGGAGCTGTTTTTT. Amino acids: CASSEASQGAQNTGELFF. V and J are TRBV6-1 and TRBJ2-2; TRBD1 aligns across 8 bases. The germline gives CDR1 MNHNS, CDR2 SASEGT. This CDR3 contains 18 residues. With 0 bases clipped from V and 2 bases from J, the junction kept 8 bases outside the gene matches.

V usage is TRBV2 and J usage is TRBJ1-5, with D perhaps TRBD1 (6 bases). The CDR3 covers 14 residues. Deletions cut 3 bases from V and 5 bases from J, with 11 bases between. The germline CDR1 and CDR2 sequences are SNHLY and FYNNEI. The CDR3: CASSERQGYQPQHF. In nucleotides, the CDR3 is TGTGCCAGCAGTGAGAGGCAGGGGTATCAGCCCCAGCATTTT.

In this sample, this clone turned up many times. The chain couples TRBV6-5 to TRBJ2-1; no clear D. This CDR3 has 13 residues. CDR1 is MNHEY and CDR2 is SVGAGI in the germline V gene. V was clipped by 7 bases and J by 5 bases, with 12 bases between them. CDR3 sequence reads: CASTVIVHNEQFF. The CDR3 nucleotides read TGTGCCAGCACGGTGATAGTCCACAATGAGCAGTTCTTC.

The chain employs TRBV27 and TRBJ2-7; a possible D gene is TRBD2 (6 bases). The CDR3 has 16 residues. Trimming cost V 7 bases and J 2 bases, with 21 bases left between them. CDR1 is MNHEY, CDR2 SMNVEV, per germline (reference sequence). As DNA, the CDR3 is TGTGCCAGCAACAGATTCTCGGCGGGGCCCCCCTACGAGCAGTACTTC. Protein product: CASNRFSAGPPYEQYF.

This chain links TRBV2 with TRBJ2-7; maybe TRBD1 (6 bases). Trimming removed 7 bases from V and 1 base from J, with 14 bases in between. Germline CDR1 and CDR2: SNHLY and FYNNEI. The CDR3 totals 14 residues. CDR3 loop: CASKGDYVSYEQYF. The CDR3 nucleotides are TGTGCCAGCAAGGGGGATTATGTGTCCTACGAGCAGTACTTC.

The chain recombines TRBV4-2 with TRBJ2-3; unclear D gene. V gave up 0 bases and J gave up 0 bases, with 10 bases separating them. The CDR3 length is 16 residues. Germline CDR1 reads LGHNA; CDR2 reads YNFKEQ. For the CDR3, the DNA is TGTGCCAGCAGCCAAGATTGGGCTGGCAGCACAGATACGCAGTATTTT. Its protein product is CASSQDWAGSTDTQYF.

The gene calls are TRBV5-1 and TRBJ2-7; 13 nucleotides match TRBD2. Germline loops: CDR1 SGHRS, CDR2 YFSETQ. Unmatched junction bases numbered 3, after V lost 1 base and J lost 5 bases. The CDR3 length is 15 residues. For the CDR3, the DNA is TGCGCCAGCAGCTTGTCGGGACTAGCGGGGAACGAGCAGTACGTC. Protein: CASSLSGLAGNEQYV.

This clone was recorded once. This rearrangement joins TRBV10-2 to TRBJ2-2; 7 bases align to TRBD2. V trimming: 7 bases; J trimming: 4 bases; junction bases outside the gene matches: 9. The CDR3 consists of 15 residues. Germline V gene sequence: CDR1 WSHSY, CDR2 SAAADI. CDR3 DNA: TGCGCCAGCAAAGACCCCCCGGGGGGCACCGGGGAGCTGTTTTTT. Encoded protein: CASKDPPGGTGELFF.

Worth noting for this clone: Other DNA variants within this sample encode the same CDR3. The CDR3 sequence is CASSELDYGYTF. The CDR3 nucleotides read TGTGCCAGCAGTGAACTCGACTATGGCTACACCTTC. J is TRBJ1-2 and V is TRBV2; D not resolved. The germline V and J ends were trimmed by 2 bases and 3 bases, with 4 bases remaining between them. The length of the CDR3 is 12 residues. Looked up from germline, CDR1 is SNHLY and CDR2 is FYNNEI. Variable domain in full (rest from reference TRBV2 and TRBJ1-2): EPEVTQTPSHQVTQMGQEVILRCVPISNHLYFYWYRQILGQKVEFLVSFYNNEISEKSEIFDDQFSVERPDGSNFTLKIRSTKLEDSAMYFCASSELDYGYTFGSGTRLTVV.

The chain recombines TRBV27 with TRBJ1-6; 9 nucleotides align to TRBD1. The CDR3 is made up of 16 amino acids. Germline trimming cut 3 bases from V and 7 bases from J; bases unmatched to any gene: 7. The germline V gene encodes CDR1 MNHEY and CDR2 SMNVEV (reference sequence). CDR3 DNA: TGTGCCAGCAGTTTTCTCCGACAGGGGGGAAATTCACCCCTCCACTTT. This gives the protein CASSFLRQGGNSPLHF.

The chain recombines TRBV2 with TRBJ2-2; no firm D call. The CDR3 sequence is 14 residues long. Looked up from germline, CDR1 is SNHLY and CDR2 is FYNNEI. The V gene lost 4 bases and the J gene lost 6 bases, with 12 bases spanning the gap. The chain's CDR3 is CASSVASPPGELFF. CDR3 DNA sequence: TGTGCCAGCAGTGTGGCCTCACCCCCCGGGGAGCTGTTTTTT.

CDR3 region: CATSDAGRNYGYTF. The CDR3 DNA reads as TGTGCCACCAGTGACGCGGGACGGAACTATGGCTACACCTTC. The J gene is TRBJ1-2, the V gene TRBV24-1, with a tentative D call TRBD1 (5 bases). The CDR3 totals 14 residues. From germline, CDR1 is KGHDR and CDR2 SFDVKD. Between the trimmed V and J ends, which lost 4 bases and 2 bases, there was a span of 10 bases.

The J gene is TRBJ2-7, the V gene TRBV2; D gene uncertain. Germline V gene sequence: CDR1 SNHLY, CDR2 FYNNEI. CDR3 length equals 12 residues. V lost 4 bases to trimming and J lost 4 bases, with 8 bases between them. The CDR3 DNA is TGTGCCAGCAGTGCCCTAGTGTACGAGCAGTACTTC. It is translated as CASSALVYEQYF.

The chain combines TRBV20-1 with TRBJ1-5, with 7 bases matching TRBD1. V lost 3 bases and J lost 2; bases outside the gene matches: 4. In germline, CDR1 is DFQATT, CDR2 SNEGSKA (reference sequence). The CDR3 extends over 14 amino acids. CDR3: CSASEGAGNQPQHF. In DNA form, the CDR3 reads TGCAGTGCTAGTGAGGGGGCGGGCAATCAGCCCCAGCATTTT.

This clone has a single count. CDR3 region: CASSPFLTANYGYTF. The CDR3 DNA is TGTGCCAGCAGTCCATTTTTGACAGCTAACTATGGCTACACCTTC. This chain links TRBV3-1 (or the pseudogene TRBV3-2) with TRBJ1-2; a weak D match, TRBD1 (5 bases). V dropped 6 bases and J dropped 0 bases, with 14 bases sitting between them. The germline gives CDR1 LGHDT, CDR2 YNNKEL (reference sequence). There are 15 residues in the CDR3.